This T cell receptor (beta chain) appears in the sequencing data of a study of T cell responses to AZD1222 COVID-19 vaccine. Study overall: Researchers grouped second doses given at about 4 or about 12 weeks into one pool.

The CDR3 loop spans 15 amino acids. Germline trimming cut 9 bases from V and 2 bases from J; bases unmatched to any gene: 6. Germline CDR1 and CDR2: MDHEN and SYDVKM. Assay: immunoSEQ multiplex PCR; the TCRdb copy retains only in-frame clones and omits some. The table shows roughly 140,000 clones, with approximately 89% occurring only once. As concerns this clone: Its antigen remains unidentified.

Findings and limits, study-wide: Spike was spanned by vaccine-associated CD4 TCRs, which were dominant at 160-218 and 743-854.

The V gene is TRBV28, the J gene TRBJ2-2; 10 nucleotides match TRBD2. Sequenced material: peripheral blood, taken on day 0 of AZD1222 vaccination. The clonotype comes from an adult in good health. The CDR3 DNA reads TGTGCCAGTCTAGCGGGAGCTGGTAACACCGGGGAGCTGTTTTTT. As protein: CASLAGAGNTGELFF. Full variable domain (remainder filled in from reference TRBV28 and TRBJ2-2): DVKVTQSSRYLVKRTGEKVFLECVQDMDHENMFWYRQDPGLGLRLIYFSYDVKMKEKGDIPEGYSVSREKKERFSLILESASTNQTSMYLCASLAGAGNTGELFFGEGSRLTVL.